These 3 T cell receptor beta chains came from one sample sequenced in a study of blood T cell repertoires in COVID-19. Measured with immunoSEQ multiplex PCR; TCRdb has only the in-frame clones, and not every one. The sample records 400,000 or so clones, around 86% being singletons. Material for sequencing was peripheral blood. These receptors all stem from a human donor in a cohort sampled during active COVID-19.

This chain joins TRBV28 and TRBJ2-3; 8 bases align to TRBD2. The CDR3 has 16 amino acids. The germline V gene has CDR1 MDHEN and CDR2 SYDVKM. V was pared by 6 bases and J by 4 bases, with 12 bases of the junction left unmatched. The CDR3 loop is CASRERLALGPDTQYF. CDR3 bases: TGTGCCAGCAGGGAAAGACTAGCGCTGGGGCCAGATACGCAGTATTTT.

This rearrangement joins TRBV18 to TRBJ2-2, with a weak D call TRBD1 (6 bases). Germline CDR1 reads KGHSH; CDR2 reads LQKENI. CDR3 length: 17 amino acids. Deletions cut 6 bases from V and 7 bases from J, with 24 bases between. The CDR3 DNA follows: TGTGCCAGCTCCATCCAGACGGCCCAGGGGTTAGGCGGGGAGCTGTTTTTT. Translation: CASSIQTAQGLGGELFF.

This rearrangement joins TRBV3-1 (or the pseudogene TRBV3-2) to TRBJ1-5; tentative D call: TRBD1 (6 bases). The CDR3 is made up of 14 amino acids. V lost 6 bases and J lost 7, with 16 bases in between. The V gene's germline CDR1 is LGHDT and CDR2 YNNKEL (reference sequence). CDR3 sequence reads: CASSFTGRGQPQHF. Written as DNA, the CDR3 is TGTGCCAGCAGTTTTACAGGGAGAGGCCAGCCCCAGCATTTT.